Listed below are T cell receptor beta chains from one sample, sequenced in a study of cytomegalovirus exposure and HLA in healthy donors. Repertoires were generated with immunoSEQ multiplex PCR, while TCRdb's copy carries only in-frame clones and drops some. The sample lists tens of thousands of clones; approximately 64% were seen once. The sequencing sample was made of PBMCs. These receptors originate from a woman between 45 and 60 years old in good health and CMV-seropositive. Both conserved end residues are part of each CDR3. The order of the fields is clone size, J gene, D gene, V gene, CDR3 DNA, CDR3 protein. The D gene is left open where the match is weak. Rows give clone size only sometimes, using once, few, many, or a class for an expanded clone.

clone size: -; J gene: TRBJ2-7; D gene: TRBD2; V gene: TRBV5-6; CDR3 DNA: TGTGCCAGCAGCCCCGGAGTAGCGGGGATCTACGAGCAGTACTTC; CDR3 protein: CASSPGVAGIYEQYF
clone size: -; J gene: TRBJ1-2; D gene: -; V gene: TRBV9; CDR3 DNA: TGTGCCAGCAGCGTGGAGGGATATGGCTACACCTTC; CDR3 protein: CASSVEGYGYTF
clone size: -; J gene: TRBJ2-3; D gene: TRBD2; V gene: TRBV7-3; CDR3 DNA: TGTGCCAGCAGCTTCCTCCCAGCGGGGGGGCGGTCAGATACGCAGTATTTT; CDR3 protein: CASSFLPAGGRSDTQYF
clone size: few; J gene: TRBJ2-5; D gene: TRBD1; V gene: TRBV15; CDR3 DNA: TGTGCCACCAGCAAGGGACAGGAACAAGAGACCCAGTACTTC; CDR3 protein: CATSKGQEQETQYF
clone size: -; J gene: TRBJ1-1; D gene: TRBD1; V gene: TRBV18; CDR3 DNA: TGTGCCAGCTCACCTCAGTTGGCAGGGGGGAACACTGAAGCTTTCTTT; CDR3 protein: CASSPQLAGGNTEAFF
clone size: -; J gene: TRBJ2-5; D gene: TRBD1; V gene: TRBV10-1; CDR3 DNA: TGCGCCAGCAGTAAGGGTGGGGCAGGGGGAGAGACCCAGTACTTC; CDR3 protein: CASSKGGAGGETQYF
clone size: -; J gene: TRBJ2-4; D gene: TRBD1; V gene: TRBV28; CDR3 DNA: TGTGCCAGCAGCTTGGGACAGGGGAATCAAAACATTCAGTACTTC; CDR3 protein: CASSLGQGNQNIQYF
clone size: -; J gene: TRBJ2-1; D gene: -; V gene: TRBV18; CDR3 DNA: TGTGCCAGCTCACCGACCGCACAGAGCTACAATGAGCAGTTCTTC; CDR3 protein: CASSPTAQSYNEQFF
clone size: few; J gene: TRBJ2-3; D gene: TRBD2; V gene: TRBV6-5; CDR3 DNA: TGTGCCAGCGGGAAACTAGCGGGGTTGGATACGCAGTATTTT; CDR3 protein: CASGKLAGLDTQYF
clone size: -; J gene: TRBJ1-1; D gene: -; V gene: TRBV2; CDR3 DNA: TGTGCCAGCATTCGTAGGCCCGAGGGCACTGAAGCTTTCTTT; CDR3 protein: CASIRRPEGTEAFF
clone size: few; J gene: TRBJ2-5; D gene: TRBD2; V gene: TRBV2; CDR3 DNA: TGTGCCAGCAGTGAGGCTGGCCGGGAGGGAGAGACCCAGTACTTC; CDR3 protein: CASSEAGREGETQYF
clone size: few; J gene: TRBJ2-7; D gene: -; V gene: TRBV7-9; CDR3 DNA: TGTGCCAGCAGCGCGGGGCTGCCCTACGAGCAGTACTTC; CDR3 protein: CASSAGLPYEQYF
clone size: few; J gene: TRBJ2-1; D gene: -; V gene: TRBV14; CDR3 DNA: TGTGCCAGCAGCCAAGAGACTCGCGGTGAGCAGTTCTTC; CDR3 protein: CASSQETRGEQFF
clone size: -; J gene: TRBJ2-2; D gene: -; V gene: TRBV5-4; CDR3 DNA: TGTGCCAGCAGCTCGTATGATGGCATCAACAACGCGAACACCGGGGAGCTGTTTTTT; CDR3 protein: CASSSYDGINNANTGELFF
clone size: few; J gene: TRBJ1-6; D gene: TRBD1; V gene: TRBV28; CDR3 DNA: TGTGCCAGCAGTTTGTTAGAGGGACAGGGTGGATCACCCCTCCACTTT; CDR3 protein: CASSLLEGQGGSPLHF
clone size: -; J gene: TRBJ1-2; D gene: -; V gene: TRBV5-6; CDR3 DNA: TGTGCCAGCAGCTCCGGGACAACCTACACCTTC; CDR3 protein: CASSSGTTYTF
clone size: few; J gene: TRBJ2-2; D gene: TRBD2; V gene: TRBV2; CDR3 DNA: TGTGCCACCGAAGCGGGGGCCGCGAACACCGGGGAGCTGTTTTTT; CDR3 protein: CATEAGAANTGELFF
clone size: few; J gene: TRBJ2-3; D gene: -; V gene: TRBV7-3; CDR3 DNA: TGTGCCAGCAGCCCCGGAAACTCCGGGACTTCCCCGGCTACGCAGTATTTT; CDR3 protein: CASSPGNSGTSPATQYF
clone size: -; J gene: TRBJ1-1; D gene: -; V gene: TRBV28; CDR3 DNA: TGTGCCAGCAGTTTAAGCTACAGGGTTAACACTGAAGCTTTCTTT; CDR3 protein: CASSLSYRVNTEAFF